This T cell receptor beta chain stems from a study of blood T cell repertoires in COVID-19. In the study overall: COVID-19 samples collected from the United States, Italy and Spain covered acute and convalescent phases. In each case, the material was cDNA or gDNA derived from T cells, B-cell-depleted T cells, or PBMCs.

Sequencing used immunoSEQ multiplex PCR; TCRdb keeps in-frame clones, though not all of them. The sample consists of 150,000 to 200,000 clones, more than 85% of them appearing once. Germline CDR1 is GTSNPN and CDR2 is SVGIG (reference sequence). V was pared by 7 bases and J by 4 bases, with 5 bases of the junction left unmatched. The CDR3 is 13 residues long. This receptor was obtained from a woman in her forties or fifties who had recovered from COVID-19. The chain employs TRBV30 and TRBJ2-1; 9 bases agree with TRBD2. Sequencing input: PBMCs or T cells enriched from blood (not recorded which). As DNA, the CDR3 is TGTGCCTTCAGCGGGAGGCCGTACAATGAGCAGTTCTTC. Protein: CAFSGRPYNEQFF.